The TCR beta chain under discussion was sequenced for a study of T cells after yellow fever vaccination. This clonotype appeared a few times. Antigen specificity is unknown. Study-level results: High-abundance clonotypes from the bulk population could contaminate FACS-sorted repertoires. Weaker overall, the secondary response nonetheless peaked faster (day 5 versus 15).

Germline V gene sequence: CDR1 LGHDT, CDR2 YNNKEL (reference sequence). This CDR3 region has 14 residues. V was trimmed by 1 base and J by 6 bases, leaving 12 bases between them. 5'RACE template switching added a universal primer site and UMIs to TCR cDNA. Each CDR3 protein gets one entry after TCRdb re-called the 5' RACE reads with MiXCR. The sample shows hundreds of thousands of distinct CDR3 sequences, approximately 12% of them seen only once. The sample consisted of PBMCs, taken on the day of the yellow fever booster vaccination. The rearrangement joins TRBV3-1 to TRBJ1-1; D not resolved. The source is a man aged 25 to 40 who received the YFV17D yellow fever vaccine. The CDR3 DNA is TGTGCCAGCAGCCAAGCCAAAGGTATTTCTGAAGCTTTCTTT. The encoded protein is CASSQAKGISEAFF.